These 5 T cell receptor beta chains came from one sample sequenced in a study of blood T cell repertoires in COVID-19. Some clones are missing from TCRdb's copy, which holds only in-frame ones; the method was immunoSEQ multiplex PCR. Among some 40,000 clones, about four fifths were seen once, and the ten largest hold roughly 48%. Input material: peripheral blood. The receptor set was obtained from a woman aged 80 or over with acute or convalescent COVID-19.

This clone has only one observation. The rearrangement uses TRBV6-6 and TRBJ1-5; tentatively, D is TRBD1 (5 bases). Trimming shortened V by 8 bases and J by 4 bases, and 12 bases separated the two germline ends. The V gene's germline CDR1 is MNHNY and CDR2 SVGAGI (reference sequence). The CDR3 extends over 13 amino acids. CDR3 residues: CASGPAGNQPQHF. DNA for the CDR3: TGTGCCAGCGGCCCAGCAGGGAATCAGCCCCAGCATTTT.

J is TRBJ1-2 and V is TRBV3-1 (or the pseudogene TRBV3-2), with TRBD1 as a possible D gene (5 bases). Germline V CDR1 and CDR2: LGHDT, YNNKEL (reference sequence). The V end lost 0 bases, the J end lost 9 bases, and 8 bases lay between the germline ends. This CDR3 is 12 amino acids long. CDR3 in DNA: TGTGCCAGCAGCCAAGAAACAGGAAGCTACACCTTC. It codes for CASSQETGSYTF.

This chain connects TRBV25-1 to TRBJ1-1, with TRBD1 identical over 10 bases. This CDR3 comprises 13 residues. V dropped 8 bases and J dropped 6; count of bases not matched to a gene: 6. Germline lookup yields CDR1 MGHDK and CDR2 SYGVNS. CDR3: CASRQGARAEAFF. CDR3 DNA: TGTGCCAGCCGACAGGGGGCTAGGGCTGAAGCTTTCTTT. Variable domain in full (rest from reference TRBV25-1 and TRBJ1-1): EADIYQTPRYLVIGTGKKITLECSQTMGHDKMYWYQQDPGMELHLIHYSYGVNSTEKGDLSSESTVSRIRTEHFPLTLESARPSHTSQYLCASRQGARAEAFFGQGTRLTVV.

J is TRBJ1-5 and V is TRBV6-6; 7 nucleotides align to TRBD1. The V gene end was trimmed by 5 bases and the J gene end by 7 bases; junction bases not matched to a gene: 5. Germline V CDR1 and CDR2: MNHNY, SVGAGI (reference sequence). The CDR3 is 13 amino acids. CDR3 amino acids: CASSQTGKQPQHF. CDR3 in DNA: TGTGCCAGCAGTCAGACAGGGAAACAGCCCCAGCATTTT.

The chain is built from TRBV12-3 or TRBV12-4 and TRBJ1-2; D possibly corresponds to TRBD1 (5 bases). The CDR3 spans 13 residues. V lost 5 bases, J lost 2 bases, and 9 bases lay in between. The CDR3 protein is CASSNTGNYGYTF. DNA for the CDR3: TGTGCCAGCAGTAATACAGGCAACTATGGCTACACCTTC.